These T cell receptor beta chains were read from a single sample in a study of radiation and T cells in renal cell carcinoma. Only in-frame clones appear in the TCRdb table, and some are missing; sequencing was by immunoSEQ multiplex PCR. Counted here are 140,000 to 150,000 clones, 70% to 90% occurring once; the ten biggest clones make up 15% to 20%. This specimen consisted of blood, obtained from a patient whose treatment included radiotherapy and nephrectomy. The receptors were sampled from a woman between 50 and 59 years old with renal cell carcinoma. CDR3s include the opening cysteine and the closing phenylalanine or tryptophan. A D gene is named only where the DNA matches it firmly. A row's size may be missing; if present it is once, few, many or a size class.

J: TRBJ2-2
size: .
V: TRBV7-8
D: TRBD2
DNA: TGTGCCAGCAGCCGTAGCGGGGGGGCGTCCGGGGAGCTGTTTTTT
CDR3: CASSRSGGASGELFF

J: TRBJ1-4
size: .
V: TRBV27
D: .
DNA: TGTGCCAGCGGCCCGTGGGCAACTAATGAAAAACTGTTTTTT
CDR3: CASGPWATNEKLFF

J: TRBJ1-3
size: .
V: TRBV7-2
D: .
DNA: TGTGCCAGCAGCTTAGGACAGATCAACACCATATATTTT
CDR3: CASSLGQINTIYF

J: TRBJ2-2
size: .
V: TRBV5-1
D: TRBD2
DNA: TGCGCCAGCAGCTTGGAACTAGCGGGGGGCCCAAACACCGGGGAGCTGTTTTTT
CDR3: CASSLELAGGPNTGELFF

J: TRBJ2-3
size: once
V: TRBV2
D: .
DNA: TGTGCCAGCAATCGACAGACAGATACGCAGTATTTT
CDR3: CASNRQTDTQYF

J: TRBJ2-1
size: .
V: TRBV11-2
D: .
DNA: TGTGCCAGCAGCCTAGAGGGCAATGAGCAGTTCTTC
CDR3: CASSLEGNEQFF

J: TRBJ2-3
size: once
V: TRBV2
D: .
DNA: TGTGCCAGCAGTGAAGCGGGACCTGCGGCATCAGATACGCAGTATTTT
CDR3: CASSEAGPAASDTQYF

J: TRBJ2-7
size: .
V: TRBV4-3
D: .
DNA: TGCGCCAGCAGCCCCACGCTCCCCTCCCCCCAGTACGAGCAGTACTTC
CDR3: CASSPTLPSPQYEQYF

J: TRBJ2-1
size: .
V: TRBV5-1
D: TRBD2
DNA: TGCGCCAGCAGCTTGGTGCAAGCGGGAGGGCTCAATGAGCAGTTCTTC
CDR3: CASSLVQAGGLNEQFF

J: TRBJ2-3
size: .
V: TRBV4-3
D: TRBD1
DNA: TGCGCCAGCAGCCAAGCAGGAGGACAGGGAGGTGCAGATACGCAGTATTTT
CDR3: CASSQAGGQGGADTQYF

J: TRBJ1-4
size: .
V: TRBV25-1
D: .
DNA: TGTGCCAGCAGTTTTGGGACATCTCCCGTTTTAGGTGAAAAACTGTTTTTT
CDR3: CASSFGTSPVLGEKLFF

J: TRBJ2-7
size: .
V: TRBV28
D: TRBD2
DNA: TGTGCCAGCGGAAGCGGGAGGGCCTACGAGCAGTACTTC
CDR3: CASGSGRAYEQYF

J: TRBJ2-6
size: few
V: TRBV7-8
D: .
DNA: TGTGCCAGCAGCTTAGATGGACGGACGATCTCTGGGGCCAACGTCCTGACTTTC
CDR3: CASSLDGRTISGANVLTF

J: TRBJ2-5
size: .
V: TRBV5-6
D: TRBD1
DNA: TGTGCCAGCAGCAGCCGCTCCGGGACAGGGTTTCAAGAGACCCAGTACTTC
CDR3: CASSSRSGTGFQETQYF

J: TRBJ1-1
size: .
V: TRBV5-6
D: .
DNA: TGTGCCAGCAGCTTGTGGGCTTATGAAGCTTTCTTT
CDR3: CASSLWAYEAFF

J: TRBJ2-7
size: .
V: TRBV30
D: TRBD1
DNA: TGTGCCTGGAGTCAGGGGGCGCGATACGAGCAGTACTTC
CDR3: CAWSQGARYEQYF

J: TRBJ1-1
size: few
V: TRBV7-9
D: .
DNA: TGTGCCAGCATAGTCTCAGCGGACACTGAAGCTTTCTTT
CDR3: CASIVSADTEAFF

J: TRBJ1-1
size: .
V: TRBV10-3
D: .
DNA: TGTGCCATCAAGGCCAGTAAGGACACTGAAGCTTTCTTT
CDR3: CAIKASKDTEAFF

J: TRBJ2-3
size: .
V: TRBV6-6
D: .
DNA: TGTGCCAGCAGCCGAACCGGGGGCATGTCCACAGATACGCAGTATTTT
CDR3: CASSRTGGMSTDTQYF

J: TRBJ2-3
size: .
V: TRBV12-5
D: .
DNA: TGTGCTAGTGGTTTGGGGATCACAGATACGCAGTATTTT
CDR3: CASGLGITDTQYF

J: TRBJ2-7
size: .
V: TRBV11-1
D: .
DNA: TGTGCCAGCAGCTCCTGGAAGGGAAACTACGAGCAGTACTTC
CDR3: CASSSWKGNYEQYF

J: TRBJ2-7
size: .
V: TRBV9
D: .
DNA: TGTGCCAGCAGCGTAGGGCAGCACGAGCAGTACTTC
CDR3: CASSVGQHEQYF

J: TRBJ2-7
size: .
V: TRBV19
D: .
DNA: TGTGCCAGTAGTATTGGTTCCAGGGCCCACGAGCAGTACTTC
CDR3: CASSIGSRAHEQYF

J: TRBJ1-4
size: .
V: TRBV6-1
D: .
DNA: TGTGCCAGCAGTGAGGGTCTGGGTAAACTGTTTTTT
CDR3: CASSEGLGKLFF

J: TRBJ1-5
size: once
V: TRBV7-2
D: .
DNA: TGTGCCAGCAGCTCCCTAGGGGGGGATCAGCCCCAGCATTTT
CDR3: CASSSLGGDQPQHF

J: TRBJ1-1
size: few
V: TRBV10-3
D: TRBD1
DNA: TGTGCCGTCGGTACGGGGACAGGGGATTTGTCGGAGGGGACTGAAGCTTTCTTT
CDR3: CAVGTGTGDLSEGTEAFF

J: TRBJ1-2
size: few
V: TRBV29-1
D: TRBD1
DNA: TGCAGCGTGGGGACAGGGGTCGGCTACACCTTC
CDR3: CSVGTGVGYTF

J: TRBJ2-2
size: .
V: TRBV6-4
D: .
DNA: TGTGCCAGCAGTGTTGGGGGACACCCCCACGCCGGGGAGCTGTTTTTT
CDR3: CASSVGGHPHAGELFF

J: TRBJ2-4
size: .
V: TRBV2
D: .
DNA: TGTGCCAGCAGTGAAGCCAGGTGGGGGGCCAAAAACATTCAGTACTTC
CDR3: CASSEARWGAKNIQYF

J: TRBJ2-2
size: .
V: TRBV5-4
D: .
DNA: TGTGCCAGCAGCGCCGACAGGATTATTAACACCGGGGAGCTGTTTTTT
CDR3: CASSADRIINTGELFF

J: TRBJ2-3
size: .
V: TRBV14
D: TRBD1
DNA: TGTGCCAGCAGCCAAGAAGTTGGACAGGGGACGCAGTATTTT
CDR3: CASSQEVGQGTQYF

J: TRBJ1-2
size: .
V: TRBV20-1
D: TRBD1
DNA: TGCAGTGGACAGGGGGGCGGCTACACCTTC
CDR3: CSGQGGGYTF

J: TRBJ2-5
size: .
V: TRBV11-2
D: .
DNA: TGTGCCAGCAGCTTCGGACAGCGAGGAGAGACCCAGTACTTC
CDR3: CASSFGQRGETQYF

J: TRBJ1-4
size: .
V: TRBV4-1
D: .
DNA: TGCGCCAGCGCCCTTCGGGAGCCATTTGCAACTAATGAAAAACTGTTTTTT
CDR3: CASALREPFATNEKLFF

J: TRBJ2-5
size: .
V: TRBV18
D: TRBD1
DNA: TGTGCCAGCTCACCCCCAGGACAGGGAAGGGAGACCCAGTACTTC
CDR3: CASSPPGQGRETQYF

J: TRBJ2-1
size: .
V: TRBV7-2
D: .
DNA: TGTGCCACTAACGAGAATAGCGGAAGCTCCTACAATGAGCAGTTCTTC
CDR3: CATNENSGSSYNEQFF

J: TRBJ1-3
size: .
V: TRBV18
D: TRBD1
DNA: TGTGCCAGCTCAGGACAGGAATACTCTGGAAACACCATATATTTT
CDR3: CASSGQEYSGNTIYF

J: TRBJ2-3
size: .
V: TRBV4-2
D: .
DNA: TGTGCCAGCAGCCAAGATTTGGGGGCAGATACGCAGTATTTT
CDR3: CASSQDLGADTQYF

J: TRBJ1-1
size: .
V: TRBV7-2
D: .
DNA: TGTGCCAGCAGCTTAGCGCGAGGGAAGGGCACTGAAGCTTTCTTT
CDR3: CASSLARGKGTEAFF

J: TRBJ1-1
size: .
V: TRBV6-5
D: .
DNA: TGTGCCAGCAAATTACAAGGGGGTGAAGCTTTCTTT
CDR3: CASKLQGGEAFF

J: TRBJ1-2
size: .
V: TRBV7-9
D: TRBD1
DNA: TGTGCCAGCACCAGGACAGGAGCGAATGGCTACACCTTC
CDR3: CASTRTGANGYTF

J: TRBJ2-2
size: .
V: TRBV9
D: .
DNA: TGTGCCAGCAGCGTAGATCACCCCCGGGAGCTGTTTTTT
CDR3: CASSVDHPRELFF

J: TRBJ1-2
size: .
V: TRBV5-4
D: TRBD1
DNA: TGTGCCAGCAGCTTGTCTTCAGGGGGACGGGGCTACACCTTC
CDR3: CASSLSSGGRGYTF

J: TRBJ2-7
size: .
V: TRBV11-2
D: .
DNA: TGTGCCAGCAGCCCACCCCGGGAGATGGGCGAGCAGTACTTC
CDR3: CASSPPREMGEQYF

J: TRBJ1-1
size: .
V: TRBV6-5
D: .
DNA: TGTGCCAGCAGTTACTCTACCAACACTGAAGCTTTCTTT
CDR3: CASSYSTNTEAFF

J: TRBJ2-3
size: .
V: TRBV5-1
D: .
DNA: TGCGCCAGCAGCTTGGATGGAAGCGGGGATACGCAGTATTTT
CDR3: CASSLDGSGDTQYF

J: TRBJ2-3
size: .
V: TRBV9
D: TRBD2
DNA: TGTGCCAGCAGCCCACTAGGACTAGGAGTTGATACGCAGTATTTT
CDR3: CASSPLGLGVDTQYF